Listed here are 31 T cell receptor beta chains from one sample, sequenced in a study of identical twins. TCRdb re-derived calls from the 5' RACE reads in MiXCR, one entry per CDR3 protein. The sample includes 700,000 to 950,000 distinct CDR3 sequences, roughly 12% of them seen just once. These records were also assigned to another study, of yellow fever vaccine responses in identical twins.

Sequenced: PBMCs. The receptor source for this set is a woman younger than 30 in good health.

The sample holds a few counts of this clonotype. The chain couples TRBV9 to TRBJ1-5; D not certain. This CDR3 spans 14 amino acids. Germline V gene data show CDR1 as SGDLS and CDR2 as YYNGEE. V shed 0 bases and J shed 1 base, with 5 bases lying between them. CDR3 sequence reads: CASSVGWSNQPQHF. CDR3 sequence (DNA): TGTGCCAGCAGCGTAGGGTGGAGCAATCAGCCCCAGCATTTT.

This clonotype was observed at least ten times. CDR3 in amino acids: CASSPPRPAEAFF. CDR3 in DNA: TGTGCCAGCAGTCCACCCCGCCCAGCTGAAGCTTTCTTT. This chain uses TRBV12-3 or TRBV12-4 with TRBJ1-1; D is unresolved. Between the trimmed V and J ends, which lost 5 bases and 6 bases, there was a span of 13 bases. The CDR3 extends over 13 amino acids.

As to this clonotype: A far bigger clonotype differs at one base, so this is likely a read error. The chain has TRBV12-3 or TRBV12-4 and TRBJ2-2; D is unresolved. This CDR3 is 11 amino acids long. Trimming shortened V by 7 bases and J by 5 bases, and 5 bases separated the two germline ends. The chain's CDR3 is CASIDTGELFF. The CDR3 DNA reads TGTGCCAGCATCGATACCGGGGAGCTGTTTTTT.

The rearrangement uses TRBV5-1 and TRBJ1-4; D not certain. The CDR3 is 17 amino acids. The germline V gene encodes CDR1 SGHRS and CDR2 YFSETQ. Trimming pared 3 bases from V and 3 bases from J, leaving 18 bases between. The CDR3 DNA follows: TGCGCCAGCAGCTGGCGGGCGGGCGCATCGGCTAATGAAAAACTGTTTTTT. Residues: CASSWRAGASANEKLFF.

The genes are TRBV27 and TRBJ2-6, with D perhaps TRBD1 (6 bases). The CDR3 is 19 amino acids. Germline CDR1 MNHEY, CDR2 SMNVEV (reference sequence). V lost 3 bases and J lost 0, with 18 bases in between. CDR3 sequence (DNA): TGTGCCAGCAGTTTCTTACAGGGCAATCCAGACTCTGGGGCCAACGTCCTGACTTTC. Translation: CASSFLQGNPDSGANVLTF.

This clonotype was observed a handful of times. V gene TRBV20-1 combines with J gene TRBJ2-7; no firm D call. CDR1 and CDR2 from the germline V gene are DFQATT and SNEGSKA (reference sequence). The V gene lost 3 bases and the J gene lost 6 bases, with 12 bases spanning the gap. This CDR3 region has 12 residues. The CDR3 spells CSASEGPSEQYV. Here the CDR3 DNA reads TGCAGTGCTAGCGAAGGACCCTCCGAGCAGTACGTC.

In this sample, this clonotype turned up a few times. The CDR3 DNA follows: TGCAGTGCTAGTCAGACCGCGGGACAGCGTAATGAAAAACTGTTTTTT. Protein: CSASQTAGQRNEKLFF. The rearrangement uses TRBV20-1 and TRBJ1-4, with 7 bases lining up with TRBD1. Germline CDR1 and CDR2: DFQATT and SNEGSKA (reference sequence). After removal of 3 bases from V and 4 bases from J, the junction contained 11 bases not matched to a gene. This CDR3 has 16 residues.

In this sample, this clonotype turned up a few times. This chain links TRBV7-3 with TRBJ2-1, with 11 bases identical to TRBD2. Losses at the gene ends were 4 bases for V and 9 bases for J; bases not matched to a gene: 5. The germline V gene encodes CDR1 SGHTA and CDR2 FQGTGA. The CDR3 is 14 amino acids. The CDR3: CASSSTSGMGEQFF. DNA of the CDR3: TGTGCCAGCAGCTCGACTAGCGGGATGGGTGAGCAGTTCTTC.

This clonotype was observed a handful of times. This chain uses TRBV9 with TRBJ2-1; TRBD2 aligns across 10 bases. The V gene's germline CDR1 is SGDLS and CDR2 YYNGEE. With V trimmed by 0 bases and J by 8 bases, 17 bases remained unmatched. The CDR3 covers 19 residues. The CDR3: CASSVATLALAGVPDEQFF. DNA of the CDR3: TGTGCCAGCAGCGTAGCTACCCTCGCCCTAGCGGGAGTCCCCGATGAGCAGTTCTTC.

There are many counts of this clonotype. This chain connects TRBV12-3 or TRBV12-4 to TRBJ2-2; possibly TRBD1 for D (6 bases). V was cut by 8 bases and J by 6 bases, with 22 bases left in between. This CDR3 is 16 amino acids long. The CDR3 bases are TGTGCCAGCCGCGTCACAGGGTTTTTTTTTCCCGGGGAGCTGTTTTTT. This sequence encodes CASRVTGFFFPGELFF.

This clonotype was counted at least ten times. The chain is built from TRBV3-1 and TRBJ1-1; no reliable D call. Germline CDR1 and CDR2: LGHDT and YNNKEL (reference sequence). CDR3 size: 15 residues. V was clipped by 4 bases and J by 2 bases, with 14 bases between them. The CDR3 protein is CASSPTVDINTEAFF. For the CDR3, the DNA is TGTGCCAGCAGCCCTACAGTGGATATTAACACTGAAGCTTTCTTT.

This clonotype was counted only a few times. The V gene is TRBV19, the J gene TRBJ1-1; D remains ambiguous. V lost 5 bases and J 4 bases, leaving 11 bases between the germline ends. The germline CDR1 and CDR2 sequences are LNHDA and SQIVND (reference sequence). This CDR3 contains 13 residues. CDR3 nucleotide sequence: TGTGCCAGTAGTCTTTATTTCGGCACTGAAGCTTTCTTT. Translating gives CASSLYFGTEAFF.

In this sample, this clonotype turned up many times. The chain employs TRBV20-1 and TRBJ2-7; 7 nucleotides align to TRBD1. The V segment lost 7 bases and the J segment 2 bases; nucleotides outside the gene matches: 8. The germline gives CDR1 DFQATT, CDR2 SNEGSKA (reference sequence). This CDR3 has 13 residues. Here the CDR3 reads CSVRQGTTYEQYF. CDR3 DNA: TGCAGTGTCCGACAGGGAACAACCTACGAGCAGTACTTC.

The chain combines TRBV10-3 with TRBJ1-4; 11 bases are shared with TRBD1. Germline CDR1 reads ENHRY; CDR2 reads SYGVKD. Trimming cost V 10 bases and J 3 bases; bases outside gene matches: 7. The CDR3 is 15 residues long. The CDR3 loop reads CATGTGGSANEKLFF. DNA for the CDR3: TGTGCCACCGGGACAGGGGGATCGGCTAATGAAAAACTGTTTTTT.

In its sample, this clonotype was seen many times. The chain links TRBV29-1 to TRBJ1-1; D gene ambiguous. CDR1 is SQVTM, CDR2 ANQGSEA, per germline. The CDR3 consists of 12 residues. Trimming removed 2 bases from V and 2 bases from J, with 6 bases in between. Here the CDR3 reads CSVEQGNTEAFF. The CDR3 DNA follows: TGCAGCGTTGAACAAGGAAACACTGAAGCTTTCTTT.

V usage is TRBV9 and J usage is TRBJ2-2; 8 bases are shared with TRBD2. Trimming at V came to 6 bases and at J to 4 bases, leaving 11 bases not matched to a gene. Germline V gene sequence: CDR1 SGDLS, CDR2 YYNGEE. This CDR3 contains 16 residues. CDR3 bases: TGTGCCAGCATCCCGACCTCGGGGGGGCCCACCGGGGAGCTGTTTTTT. This translates into CASIPTSGGPTGELFF.

This chain links TRBV5-1 with TRBJ2-1; no clear D gene. This CDR3 has 13 residues. Germline V gives CDR1 SGHRS, CDR2 YFSETQ. Trimming removed 1 base at V and 5 bases at J, with 7 bases between. Written as DNA, the CDR3 is TGCGCCAGCAGCTTGTACCCGAACAATGAGCAGTTCTTC. It specifies CASSLYPNNEQFF.

This clonotype was detected a few times. The chain combines TRBV11-2 with TRBJ2-4; either TRBD1 or TRBD2 may fit D (5 bases each). Trimming cost V 0 bases and J 8 bases, with 17 bases left between them. The CDR3 is 16 amino acids. CDR1 is SGHAT, CDR2 FQNNGV, per germline. CDR3 sequence: CASSLEVSRGQDIQYF. In nucleotides, the CDR3 is TGTGCCAGCAGCTTAGAGGTGTCCCGGGGCCAGGACATTCAGTACTTC.

This clonotype was detected many times. This chain links TRBV29-1 with TRBJ2-1; D possibly corresponds to TRBD2 (5 bases). This CDR3 has 12 amino acids. In germline, CDR1 is SQVTM, CDR2 ANQGSEA. The V end was cut by 5 bases, the J end by 5 bases, with 10 bases between. CDR3 sequence reads: CSVIPGNNEQFF. The DNA for the CDR3 is TGCAGCGTTATTCCGGGAAACAATGAGCAGTTCTTC.

This clonotype was seen a handful of times. DNA of the CDR3: TGTGCCACCACGGCGGGGGACACCTTGAACACTGAAGCTTTCTTT. Translation: CATTAGDTLNTEAFF. This rearrangement joins TRBV19 to TRBJ1-1; D perhaps matches TRBD1 (6 bases). V dropped 10 bases and J dropped 0 bases, with 18 bases sitting between them. The CDR3 covers 15 residues. Germline CDR1 is LNHDA and CDR2 is SQIVND (reference sequence).

This clonotype was picked up many times. This CDR3 is CASSQRQGASGYTF. The CDR3 DNA is TGTGCCAGCAGCCAACGGCAGGGGGCAAGTGGCTACACCTTC. This chain connects TRBV12-3 or TRBV12-4 to TRBJ1-2, with 8 nucleotides matching TRBD1. This CDR3 region has 14 residues. After removal of 6 bases from V and 7 bases from J, the junction contained 10 bases not matched to a gene.

This clonotype has only a few counts. This rearrangement joins TRBV24-1 to TRBJ1-5, with no clear D. The CDR3 extends over 12 amino acids. Germline V gene sequence: CDR1 KGHDR, CDR2 SFDVKD. V was clipped by 7 bases and J by 7 bases, with 10 bases between them. Here the CDR3 DNA reads TGTGCCACCAGCCTGAGCGGGCAGCCCCAGCATTTT. Its translation is CATSLSGQPQHF.

The V and J genes are TRBV3-1 and TRBJ1-3; D is possibly TRBD1 (5 bases). The CDR3 extends over 15 amino acids. In germline, CDR1 is LGHDT, CDR2 YNNKEL (reference sequence). Between the trimmed V and J ends, which lost 3 bases and 3 bases, there was a span of 12 bases. The CDR3 here is CASSQAGMIGNTIYF. Written as DNA, the CDR3 is TGTGCCAGCAGCCAGGCAGGGATGATTGGAAACACCATATATTTT. The full variable domain, its missing parts supplied by reference TRBV3-1 and TRBJ1-3, is DTAVSQTPKYLVTQMGNDKSIKCEQNLGHDTMYWYKQDSKKFLKIMFSYNNKELIINETVPNRFSPKSPDKAHLNLHINSLELGDSAVYFCASSQAGMIGNTIYFGEGSWLTVV.

This clonotype was seen a few times. The gene calls are TRBV29-1 and TRBJ2-5; D is possibly TRBD1 (5 bases). V was cut by 3 bases and J by 3 bases, with 11 bases left in between. Germline CDR1 reads SQVTM; CDR2 reads ANQGSEA. This CDR3 has 13 residues. CDR3 sequence: CSVDQGREETQYF. CDR3 sequence (DNA): TGCAGCGTTGACCAGGGCAGGGAAGAGACCCAGTACTTC.

The rearrangement links TRBV12-3 or TRBV12-4 to TRBJ1-5, with D perhaps TRBD1 (6 bases). The CDR3 covers 15 residues. The V and J ends lost 3 bases and 2 bases respectively, with 11 bases between them. CDR3 in amino acids: CASSLWGAGNQPQHF. CDR3 nucleotide sequence: TGTGCCAGCAGTTTGTGGGGGGCCGGCAATCAGCCCCAGCATTTT.

The gene calls are TRBV20-1 and TRBJ2-1; the D gene is possibly TRBD2 (7 bases). The CDR3 totals 15 residues. V lost 6 bases to trimming and J lost 0 bases, with 15 bases between them. Germline V CDR1 and CDR2: DFQATT, SNEGSKA (reference sequence). CDR3 region: CSAPGGGRSYNEQFF. CDR3 bases: TGCAGTGCCCCTGGGGGGGGGCGCTCCTACAATGAGCAGTTCTTC.

This clonotype was recorded a few times. J is TRBJ1-2 and V is TRBV7-8, with 9 bases fitting TRBD1. J gave up 0 bases and V 7 bases, and 9 bases lay outside the gene matches. Germline loops: CDR1 SGHVS, CDR2 FQNEAQ. CDR3 length: 16 residues. The CDR3 DNA is TGTGCCAGCAACGGGGGACAGGGACAGACTAACTATGGCTACACCTTC. This codes for CASNGGQGQTNYGYTF.

The chain employs TRBV20-1 and TRBJ2-3; D remains unclear. CDR1 and CDR2 from the germline V gene are DFQATT and SNEGSKA (reference sequence). Between the trimmed V and J ends, which lost 1 base and 6 bases, there was a span of 11 bases. CDR3 length: 13 amino acids. This CDR3 reads CSARGKSRDTQYF. CDR3 nucleotides: TGCAGTGCTAGAGGCAAGAGCCGGGATACGCAGTATTTT.

J is TRBJ2-3 and V is TRBV5-1; 9 nucleotides align to TRBD2. CDR1 is SGHRS, CDR2 YFSETQ, per germline. The CDR3 spans 17 residues. Germline trimming cut 3 bases from V and 0 bases from J; bases unmatched to any gene: 8. In DNA form, the CDR3 reads TGCGCCAGCAGCTCCCTAGCGGGAAGGACTAGCACAGATACGCAGTATTTT. It is translated as CASSSLAGRTSTDTQYF.

About this clonotype: A much larger clone lies one base from this, so it may be a read error. The V gene is TRBV27, the J gene TRBJ2-2, with TRBD2 identical over 10 bases. The CDR3 is made up of 15 amino acids. CDR1 and CDR2 from the germline V gene are MNHEY and SMNVEV (reference sequence). Trimming took 5 bases from V and 8 from J; bases not matched to a gene: 8. The CDR3, as DNA: TGTGCCAGCAGTATCTCGCTAGCGGGAGCTGGGGAGCTGTTTTTT. Its protein product is CASSISLAGAGELFF.

This clonotype was observed a few times. The J gene is TRBJ1-5, the V gene TRBV3-1, with D perhaps TRBD1 (5 bases). V was cut by 4 bases and J by 1 base, with 17 bases left in between. The germline gives CDR1 LGHDT, CDR2 YNNKEL (reference sequence). This CDR3 region has 17 residues. The CDR3 sequence is CASSRGNGQLSNQPQHF. The CDR3 DNA sequence: TGTGCCAGCAGCCGCGGAAACGGACAACTAAGCAATCAGCCCCAGCATTTT. The variable domain in full, with the rest retrieved from reference TRBV3-1 and TRBJ1-5, is DTAVSQTPKYLVTQMGNDKSIKCEQNLGHDTMYWYKQDSKKFLKIMFSYNNKELIINETVPNRFSPKSPDKAHLNLHINSLELGDSAVYFCASSRGNGQLSNQPQHFGDGTRLSIL.